Listed below are T cell receptor beta chains from one sample, sequenced in a study of T cells in Graves' hyperthyroidism and ophthalmopathy. TCRdb reprocessed the multiplex PCR reads with MiXCR, giving one entry per CDR3 protein. The table lists 400,000 to 450,000 distinct CDR3 sequences, approximately 15% of them singletons. Sequencing was done on a sample of blood. The source is a young man with Graves' ophthalmopathy. The CDR3 runs from the conserved cysteine through the conserved F or W. The D gene is left open where the match is weak. Not all rows give a size; the values are once, few, many and, for expanded clones, a class.

TRBJ2-1 | TRBV6-5 | many | 17 | NA | CASSYQATYSSYNEQFF | TGTGCCAGCAGTTACCAGGCAACTTATAGCTCCTACAATGAGCAGTTCTTC
TRBJ1-2 | TRBV7-2 | many | 15 | TRBD1 | CASSQAGTGDYGYTF | TGTGCCAGCAGCCAAGCCGGGACAGGGGACTATGGCTACACCTTC
TRBJ1-6 | TRBV30 | NA | 12 | NA | CAWSDYNSPLHF | TGTGCCTGGAGTGACTATAATTCACCCCTCCACTTT
TRBJ1-6 | TRBV11-2 | NA | 16 | NA | CASGLAPTVGDSPLHF | TGTGCCAGCGGCTTAGCCCCGACAGTGGGGGATTCACCCCTCCACTTT
TRBJ2-1 | TRBV24-1 | many | 14 | TRBD2 | CATSDMGLAFEQFF | TGTGCCACCAGTGATATGGGACTAGCGTTTGAGCAGTTCTTC
TRBJ1-2 | TRBV28 | many | 14 | NA | CASSPVPGIFGYTF | TGTGCCAGCAGTCCAGTACCAGGAATCTTTGGCTACACCTTC
TRBJ2-1 | TRBV27 | NA | 13 | NA | CASSLPGRRQEFF | TGTGCCAGCAGCCTCCCCGGACGTCGTCAGGAGTTCTTC
TRBJ1-2 | TRBV12-3/TRBV12-4 | NA | 13 | NA | CASSLELPYGDTF | TGTGCCAGCAGTCTAGAGCTACCCTATGGCGACACCTTC
TRBJ2-7 | TRBV3-1 | many | 19 | TRBD2 | CASSQESLAGGSVAYEQYF | TGTGCCAGCAGCCAAGAGTCACTAGCGGGAGGGTCCGTCGCCTACGAGCAGTACTTC
TRBJ1-2 | TRBV24-1 | NA | 14 | TRBD1 | CATSDPTGALGYTF | TGTGCCACCAGTGATCCGACAGGGGCTCTTGGCTACACCTTC
TRBJ1-4 | TRBV30 | many | 12 | TRBD1 | CALDRGLEKLFF | TGTGCCTTGGACAGGGGGCTTGAAAAACTGTTTTTT
TRBJ2-3 | TRBV10-3 | many | 15 | TRBD2 | CAISEGTSWTDTQYF | TGTGCCATCAGTGAAGGGACTAGCTGGACAGATACGCAGTATTTT
TRBJ2-7 | TRBV28 | few | 14 | TRBD2 | CASSFWSGRLEQYF | TGTGCCAGCAGTTTTTGGAGCGGGAGGCTGGAGCAGTACTTC
TRBJ2-7 | TRBV24-1 | many | 16 | TRBD1 | CAIEPLGTGEGYEQYF | TGTGCCATCGAACCCCTCGGGACAGGGGAGGGCTACGAGCAGTACTTC
TRBJ2-7 | TRBV6-1 | many | 15 | TRBD2 | CASSEGLAASYEQYF | TGTGCCAGCAGTGAGGGACTAGCGGCCTCCTACGAGCAGTACTTC
TRBJ1-2 | TRBV28 | many | 12 | NA | CASSFGVYGYTF | TGTGCCAGCAGTTTCGGGGTCTATGGCTACACCTTC
TRBJ2-3 | TRBV5-1 | few | 17 | TRBD2 | CASSLDLSGGDTDTQYF | TGCGCCAGCAGCTTGGACCTTAGCGGGGGCGACACAGATACGCAGTATTTT
TRBJ1-2 | TRBV10-2 | few | 14 | NA | CASTTGGTNYGYTF | TGCGCCAGCACTACGGGGGGGACTAACTATGGCTACACCTTC
TRBJ2-5 | TRBV7-9 | many | 15 | NA | CASSLPRAERETQYF | TGTGCCAGCAGCTTACCAAGGGCGGAGAGAGAGACCCAGTACTTC
TRBJ1-5 | TRBV5-1 | many | 14 | NA | CASSLEGIGQPQHF | TGCGCCAGCAGCTTGGAGGGGATTGGGCAGCCCCAGCATTTT
TRBJ2-7 | TRBV27 | many | 15 | TRBD1 | CASSNPGQGDYEQYF | TGTGCCAGCAGTAACCCGGGACAGGGTGACTACGAGCAGTACTTC
TRBJ2-5 | TRBV9 | few | 14 | NA | CASSVEDGKETQYF | TGTGCCAGCAGCGTAGAGGACGGAAAAGAGACCCAGTACTTC
TRBJ2-5 | TRBV19 | NA | 14 | NA | CASSEGEWTETQYF | TGTGCCAGCTCGGAGGGGGAATGGACAGAGACCCAGTACTTC
TRBJ1-2 | TRBV7-9 | many | 13 | NA | CASSPRPVDGYTF | TGTGCCAGCAGCCCCCGTCCAGTTGATGGCTACACCTTC
TRBJ1-1 | TRBV3-1 | many | 12 | NA | CASSQDMGVAFF | TGTGCCAGCAGCCAAGATATGGGGGTAGCTTTCTTT
TRBJ1-5 | TRBV20-1 | many | 16 | NA | CSARGPFGESNQPQHF | TGCAGTGCTAGAGGTCCTTTTGGGGAGAGCAATCAGCCCCAGCATTTT
TRBJ2-1 | TRBV28 | many | 13 | TRBD2 | CASSLGGINEQFF | TGTGCCAGCAGTTTGGGGGGGATCAATGAGCAGTTCTTC
TRBJ2-7 | TRBV18 | many | 13 | NA | CASLGTSADEQYF | TGTGCCAGCCTGGGGACAAGTGCAGACGAGCAGTACTTC
TRBJ2-1 | TRBV30 | many | 11 | TRBD1 | CAWNVGQVQFF | TGTGCCTGGAACGTCGGACAGGTACAGTTCTTC
TRBJ1-2 | TRBV30 | many | 12 | NA | CAWSIGDYGYTF | TGTGCCTGGAGTATCGGAGACTATGGCTACACCTTC
TRBJ2-3 | TRBV7-9 | many | 16 | NA | CASSARIGASEDTQYF | TGTGCCAGCAGCGCTCGAATAGGGGCTAGCGAAGATACGCAGTATTTT
TRBJ2-7 | TRBV10-1 | few | 15 | TRBD2 | CASSEGTSGEYEQYF | TGCGCCAGCAGTGAGGGGACTAGCGGGGAATACGAGCAGTACTTC
TRBJ1-1 | TRBV6-2/TRBV6-3 | NA | 16 | NA | CASSYSPIETANEAFF | TGTGCCAGCAGTTACTCTCCGATAGAGACTGCTAATGAAGCTTTCTTT
TRBJ1-2 | TRBV29-1 | many | 14 | NA | CSVAGEWGNYGYTF | TGCAGCGTTGCGGGAGAATGGGGGAACTATGGCTACACCTTC
TRBJ2-7 | TRBV20-1 | many | 15 | TRBD2 | CSARARLAGGSKQYF | TGCAGTGCTAGAGCCAGACTAGCGGGAGGTAGCAAGCAGTACTTC
TRBJ2-7 | TRBV6-2/TRBV6-3 | many | 15 | TRBD2 | CASSYSPSGIYEQYF | TGTGCCAGCAGTTACTCCCCTAGCGGGATCTACGAGCAGTACTTC
TRBJ2-5 | TRBV7-9 | few | 17 | NA | CASSPTLGRSPSGTQYF | TGTGCCAGCAGCCCCACCTTGGGGCGGAGCCCCAGCGGGACCCAGTACTTC
TRBJ1-2 | TRBV7-8 | many | 15 | TRBD1 | CASSLTGGSNYGYTF | TGTGCCAGCAGCTTGACAGGGGGATCTAACTATGGCTACACCTTC
TRBJ2-2 | TRBV7-6 | few | 16 | NA | CASSLTPAPNTGELFF | TGTGCCAGCAGCTTAACCCCCGCACCGAACACCGGGGAGCTGTTTTTT
TRBJ1-5 | TRBV12-3/TRBV12-4 | few | 12 | NA | CASRGNNQPQHF | TGTGCCAGCCGTGGCAACAATCAGCCCCAGCATTTT
TRBJ1-2 | TRBV7-9 | few | 15 | NA | CASSLGGGVLYGYTF | TGTGCCAGCAGCTTAGGGGGGGGTGTCCTCTATGGCTACACCTTC
TRBJ2-7 | TRBV27 | many | 13 | NA | CASSWGKSYEQYF | TGTGCCAGCAGTTGGGGCAAGTCCTACGAGCAGTACTTC
TRBJ1-2 | TRBV19 | NA | 14 | NA | CASKPTGLSYGYTF | TGTGCCAGTAAGCCTACAGGCCTGTCCTATGGCTACACCTTC
TRBJ1-1 | TRBV6-5 | many | 16 | NA | CASSYSIVSLNTEAFF | TGTGCCAGCAGTTACTCGATCGTTTCCCTGAACACTGAAGCTTTCTTT
TRBJ1-1 | TRBV6-1 | NA | 14 | TRBD1 | CATSGGAPNTEAFF | TGTGCCACCTCAGGGGGCGCCCCGAACACTGAAGCTTTCTTT
TRBJ2-1 | TRBV2 | many | 13 | NA | CASSVDYSNEQFF | TGTGCCAGCAGTGTCGACTACTCCAATGAGCAGTTCTTC
TRBJ2-5 | TRBV24-1 | NA | 19 | TRBD2 | CATSDPQTSGDSTLKTQYF | TGTGCCACCAGTGATCCTCAGACTAGCGGGGACTCTACACTGAAGACCCAGTACTTC
TRBJ1-1 | TRBV18 | many | 12 | TRBD1 | CASSRDRGQGFF | TGTGCCAGCTCACGGGACAGGGGGCAAGGCTTCTTT